The sequence of this T cell receptor (beta chain) was determined in a study of CD8+CD57+ T cells in acquired aplastic anemia (dated by TCRdb to 2016 to 2019). Some background on the complete study: Extracted DNA from sorted CD4+ and CD8+ cells averaged approximately 3 ug, ranging from roughly 0.17 to 30 ug. CD8+CD57+ expansion was defined as a frequency above the mean frequency observed in healthy subjects. Broad study findings and their caveats: Patients and healthy controls showed no significant difference in CD8+ Simpson's diversity (P=0.060). Roughly 30 CD8+ CDR3 sequences were shared between patients and controls but appeared highly expressed in patients and within their immunodominant clones.

Genomic DNA was used as template for profiling of TCR beta VDJ combinations and CDR3 sequences. TCR repertoire sequencing was run on an Illumina HiSeq 2000. Under the source paper's analysis protocol: TRBV/TRBJ rearrangement plots, CDR3 size and DJ length profiles, and Simpson's diversity index were used to assess repertoires. The immunodominant clone was defined as the most abundant DNA sequence in deep sequencing data. CDR3 amino acid sequences were screened for sharing across subjects and were compared with published repertoires and the VDJdb database. Using fastp at Q25 and MiXCR, TCRdb reprocessed the public reads and kept productive beta chains. CDR3 protein sequences are deduplicated, and each keeps its most common genes and DNA. It is TCRdb's table, rather than the study itself, that gives the V and J calls and clone size. A total of about 98,000 distinct CDR3 sequences appear in this sample, 55% to 75% of them only once. The top ten clonotypes cover approximately 60% of the sample.

Expansion of CD8+CD57+ cells had been shown by flow cytometry in the patients chosen for sequencing. Every patient had severe acquired aplastic anemia, diagnosed using the International Study of Aplastic Anemia and Agranulocytosis and Camitta criteria. No therapy had been received by the patients at the time of blood sampling. The study deep-sequenced TCR repertoires of sorted CD4+ and CD8+ blood T cells from severe aplastic anemia patients and healthy subjects. Patients were enrolled under clinicaltrials.gov protocols 00001620, 01623167, 00001397, 00071045, 00081523 and 00961064 in the USA. Ficoll-Paque density gradient centrifugation was used to isolate peripheral blood mononuclear cells. Before DNA extraction, CD4+ and CD8+ T cells were sorted by FACS or by magnetic beads. Spanning cysteine to phenylalanine, the CDR3 consists of 14 amino acids. Only the CDR3 portion is preserved as DNA: 42 bases, with reading frame beginning at the first base. The junction carries 12 bases between V and J, which are trimmed by 7 bases and 0 bases respectively.

Of note for this clonotype: Its recognized antigen is unknown. The sample holds no much larger clone one base away, and base qualities are not on file.

The chain is made from TRBV12-3 or TRBV12-4 and TRBJ2-5; 6 matching bases give a weak D call of TRBD2. Source material: sorted CD4+, CD8+, or CD8+CD57+ T cells (not recorded which) from PBMCs. This receptor was identified in a human donor with aplastic anemia. The DNA sequence reads TGTGCCAGCACCCCCGCGGGGTACCAAGAGACCCAGTACTTC. Translation gives CASTPAGYQETQYF.